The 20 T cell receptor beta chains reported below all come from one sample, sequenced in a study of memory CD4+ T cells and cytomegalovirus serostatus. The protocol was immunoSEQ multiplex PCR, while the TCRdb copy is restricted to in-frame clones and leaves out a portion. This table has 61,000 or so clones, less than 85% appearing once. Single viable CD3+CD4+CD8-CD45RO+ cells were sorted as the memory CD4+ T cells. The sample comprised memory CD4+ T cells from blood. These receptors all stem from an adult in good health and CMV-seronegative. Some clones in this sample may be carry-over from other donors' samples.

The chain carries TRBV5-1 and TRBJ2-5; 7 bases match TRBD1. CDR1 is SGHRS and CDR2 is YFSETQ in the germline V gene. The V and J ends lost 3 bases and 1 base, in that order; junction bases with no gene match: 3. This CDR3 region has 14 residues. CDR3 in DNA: TGCGCCAGCAGCTCCGGACAGGTCCAAGAGACCCAGTACTTC. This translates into CASSSGQVQETQYF.

CDR3 bases: TGTGCCAGCAGCCGGACAGATCGTGAGACCCAGTACTTC. This sequence encodes CASSRTDRETQYF. The chain combines TRBV5-6 with TRBJ2-5; tentative D call: TRBD1 (6 bases). The CDR3 is made up of 13 amino acids. The germline V gene has CDR1 SGHDT and CDR2 YYEEEE. Trimming cost V 4 bases and J 5 bases, with 12 bases left between them.

CDR3 DNA: TGTGCCAGCAGTGAATTACCGGGACAGGGGAGGAATGGCTACACCTTC. Translated: CASSELPGQGRNGYTF. The chain employs TRBV25-1 and TRBJ1-2; 10 bases match TRBD1. Trimming removed 1 base from V and 6 bases from J; junction bases left unmatched: 8. Germline CDR1 MGHDK, CDR2 SYGVNS. The CDR3 has 16 residues.

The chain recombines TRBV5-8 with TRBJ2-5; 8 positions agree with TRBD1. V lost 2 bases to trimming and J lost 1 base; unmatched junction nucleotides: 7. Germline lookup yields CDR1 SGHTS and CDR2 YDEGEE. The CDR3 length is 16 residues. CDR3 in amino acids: CASSLDRTGRQETQYF. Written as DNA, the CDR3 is TGTGCCAGCAGCTTAGATAGGACAGGGCGCCAAGAGACCCAGTACTTC.

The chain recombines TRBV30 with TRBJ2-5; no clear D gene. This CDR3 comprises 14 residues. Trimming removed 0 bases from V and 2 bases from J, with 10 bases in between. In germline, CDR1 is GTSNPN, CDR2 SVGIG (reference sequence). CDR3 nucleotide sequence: TGTGCCTGGAGTGTGGGGTTCTCGCAAGAGACCCAGTACTTC. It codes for CAWSVGFSQETQYF.

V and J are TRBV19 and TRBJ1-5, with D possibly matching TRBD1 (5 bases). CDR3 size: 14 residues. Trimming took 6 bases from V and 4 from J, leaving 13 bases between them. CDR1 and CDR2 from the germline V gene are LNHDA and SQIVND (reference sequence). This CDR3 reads CASSILQENQPQHF. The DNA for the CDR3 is TGTGCCAGTAGCATCTTACAGGAGAATCAGCCCCAGCATTTT.

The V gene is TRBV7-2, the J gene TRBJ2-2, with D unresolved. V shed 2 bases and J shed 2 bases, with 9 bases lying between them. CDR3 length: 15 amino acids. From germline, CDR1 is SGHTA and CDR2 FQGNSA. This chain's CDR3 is CASSLKGANTGELFF. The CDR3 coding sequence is TGTGCCAGCAGCTTAAAGGGCGCTAACACCGGGGAGCTGTTTTTT.

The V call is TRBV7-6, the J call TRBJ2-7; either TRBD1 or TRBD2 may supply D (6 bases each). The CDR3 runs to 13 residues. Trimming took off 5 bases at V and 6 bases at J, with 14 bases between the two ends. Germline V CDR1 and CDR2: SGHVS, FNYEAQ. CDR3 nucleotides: TGTGCCAGCAGCAGGAGGGGGGAGGCCGAGCAGTACTTC. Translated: CASSRRGEAEQYF.

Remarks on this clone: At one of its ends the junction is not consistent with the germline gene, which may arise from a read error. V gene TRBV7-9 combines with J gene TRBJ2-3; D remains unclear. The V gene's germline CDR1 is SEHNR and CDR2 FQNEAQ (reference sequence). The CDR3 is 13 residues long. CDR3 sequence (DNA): TGTGCCAGCACCTTACCAAGTCGAGATACGCAGTATTTT. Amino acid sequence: CASTLPSRDTQYF. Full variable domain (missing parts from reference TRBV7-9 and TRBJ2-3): DTGVSQNPRHKITKRGQNVTFRCDPISEHNRLYWYRQTLGQGPEFLTYFQNEAQLEKSRLLSDRFSAERPKGSFSTLEIQRTEQGDSAMYLCASTLPSRDTQYFGPGTRLTVL.

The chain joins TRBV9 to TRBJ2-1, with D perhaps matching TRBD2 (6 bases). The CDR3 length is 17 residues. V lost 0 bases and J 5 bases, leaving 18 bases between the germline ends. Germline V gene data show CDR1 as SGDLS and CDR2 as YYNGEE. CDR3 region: CASSVVGGLSTNNEQFF. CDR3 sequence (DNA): TGTGCCAGCAGCGTAGTGGGGGGACTCTCTACTAACAATGAGCAGTTCTTC.

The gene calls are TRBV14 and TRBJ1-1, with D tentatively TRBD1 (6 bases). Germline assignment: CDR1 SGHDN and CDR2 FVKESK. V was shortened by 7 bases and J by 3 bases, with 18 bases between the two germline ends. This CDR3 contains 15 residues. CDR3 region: CASTPRGRTYTEAFF. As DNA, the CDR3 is TGTGCCAGCACCCCACGGGGGCGGACCTACACTGAAGCTTTCTTT.

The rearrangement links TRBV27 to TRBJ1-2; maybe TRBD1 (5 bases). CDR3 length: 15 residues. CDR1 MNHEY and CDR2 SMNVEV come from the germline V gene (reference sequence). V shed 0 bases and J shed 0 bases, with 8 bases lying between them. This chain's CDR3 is CASSLSGRSNYGYTF. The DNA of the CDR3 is TGTGCCAGCAGTTTATCGGGGCGTTCTAACTATGGCTACACCTTC.

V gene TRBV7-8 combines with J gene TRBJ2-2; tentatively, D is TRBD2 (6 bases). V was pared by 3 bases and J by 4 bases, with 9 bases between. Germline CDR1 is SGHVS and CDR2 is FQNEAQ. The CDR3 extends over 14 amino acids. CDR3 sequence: CASSFGGGTGELFF. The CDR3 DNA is TGTGCCAGCAGCTTCGGGGGAGGCACCGGGGAGCTGTTTTTT. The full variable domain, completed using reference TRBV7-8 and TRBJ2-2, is GAGVSQSPRYKVAKRGQDVALRCDPISGHVSLFWYQQALGQGPEFLTYFQNEAQLDKSGLPSDRFFAERPEGSVSTLKIQRTQQEDSAVYLCASSFGGGTGELFFGEGSRLTVL.

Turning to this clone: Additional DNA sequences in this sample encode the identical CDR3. The CDR3 reads CASSPQANYGYTF. As DNA, the CDR3 is TGTGCCAGCAGTCCCCAGGCTAACTATGGCTACACCTTC. The chain combines TRBV28 with TRBJ1-2; D remains unclear. Germline V lookup: CDR1 MDHEN, CDR2 SYDVKM. The CDR3 is 13 amino acids. Between the trimmed V and J ends, which lost 5 bases and 0 bases, there was a span of 7 bases.

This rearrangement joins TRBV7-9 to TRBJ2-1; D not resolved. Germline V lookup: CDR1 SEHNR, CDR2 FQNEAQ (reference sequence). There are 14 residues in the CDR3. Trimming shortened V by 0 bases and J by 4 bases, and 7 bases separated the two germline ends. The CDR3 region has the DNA TGTGCCAGCAGCTTAGCGCTTGAGTACAATGAGCAGTTCTTC. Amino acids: CASSLALEYNEQFF.

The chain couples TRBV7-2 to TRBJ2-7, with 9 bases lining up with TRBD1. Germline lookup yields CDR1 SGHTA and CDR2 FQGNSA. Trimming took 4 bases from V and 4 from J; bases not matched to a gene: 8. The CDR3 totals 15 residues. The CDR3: CASSSRDRAAYEQYF. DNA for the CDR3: TGTGCCAGCAGCTCCCGGGACAGGGCGGCGTACGAGCAGTACTTC.

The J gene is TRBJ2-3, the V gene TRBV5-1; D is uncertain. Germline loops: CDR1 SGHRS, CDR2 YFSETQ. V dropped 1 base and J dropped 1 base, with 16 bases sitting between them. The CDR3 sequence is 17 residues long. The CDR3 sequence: CASSLLEPGLGTDTQYF. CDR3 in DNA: TGCGCCAGCAGCTTGCTCGAGCCGGGCCTTGGCACAGATACGCAGTATTTT.

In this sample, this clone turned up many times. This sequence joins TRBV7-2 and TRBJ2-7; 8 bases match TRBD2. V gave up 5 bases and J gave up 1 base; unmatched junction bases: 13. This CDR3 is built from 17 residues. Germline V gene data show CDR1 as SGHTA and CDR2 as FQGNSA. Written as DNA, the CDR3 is TGTGCCAGCAGCAGGAACGTCGGGACTAGTCTTTCCTACGAGCAGTACTTC. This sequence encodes CASSRNVGTSLSYEQYF.

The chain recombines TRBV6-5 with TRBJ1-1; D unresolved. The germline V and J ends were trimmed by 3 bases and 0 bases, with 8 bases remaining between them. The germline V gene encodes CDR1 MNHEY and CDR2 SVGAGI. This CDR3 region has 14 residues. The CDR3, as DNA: TGTGCCAGCAGTTATCGGGGTATGAACACTGAAGCTTTCTTT. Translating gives CASSYRGMNTEAFF.

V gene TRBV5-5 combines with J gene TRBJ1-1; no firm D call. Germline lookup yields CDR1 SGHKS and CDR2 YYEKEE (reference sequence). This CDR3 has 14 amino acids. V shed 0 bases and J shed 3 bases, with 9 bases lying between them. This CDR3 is CASSLALGYTEAFF. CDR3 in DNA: TGTGCCAGCAGCTTGGCCTTAGGGTACACTGAAGCTTTCTTT. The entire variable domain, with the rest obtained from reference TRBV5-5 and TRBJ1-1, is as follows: DAGVTQSPTHLIKTRGQQVTLRCSPISGHKSVSWYQQVLGQGPQFIFQYYEKEERGRGNFPDRFSARQFPNYSSELNVNALLLGDSALYLCASSLALGYTEAFFGQGTRLTVV.